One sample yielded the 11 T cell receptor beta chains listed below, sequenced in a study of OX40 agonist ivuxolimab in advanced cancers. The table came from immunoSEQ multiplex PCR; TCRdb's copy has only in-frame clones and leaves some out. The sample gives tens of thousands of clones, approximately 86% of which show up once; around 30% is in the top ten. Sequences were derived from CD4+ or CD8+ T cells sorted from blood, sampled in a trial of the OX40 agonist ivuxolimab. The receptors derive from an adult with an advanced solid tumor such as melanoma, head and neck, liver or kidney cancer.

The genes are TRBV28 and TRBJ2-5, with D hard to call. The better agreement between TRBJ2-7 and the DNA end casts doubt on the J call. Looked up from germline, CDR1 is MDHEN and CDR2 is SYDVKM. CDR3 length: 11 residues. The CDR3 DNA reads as TGTGCCACCAGCCCCCTGGGCGAGCAGTACTTC. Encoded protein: CATSPLGEQYF.

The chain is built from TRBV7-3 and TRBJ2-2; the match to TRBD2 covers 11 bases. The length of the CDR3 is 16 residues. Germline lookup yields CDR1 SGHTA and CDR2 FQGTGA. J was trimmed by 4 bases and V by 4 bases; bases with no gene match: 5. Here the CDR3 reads CASSSSGRRSTGELFF. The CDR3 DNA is TGTGCCAGCAGCTCTAGCGGGAGGCGGAGCACCGGGGAGCTGTTTTTT.

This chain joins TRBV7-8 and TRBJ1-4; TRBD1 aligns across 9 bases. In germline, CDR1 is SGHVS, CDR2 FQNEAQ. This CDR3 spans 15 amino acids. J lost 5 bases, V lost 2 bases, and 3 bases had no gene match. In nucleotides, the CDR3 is TGTGCCAGCAGCTTAACAGGGGGCGCGAATGAAAAACTGTTTTTT. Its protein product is CASSLTGGANEKLFF. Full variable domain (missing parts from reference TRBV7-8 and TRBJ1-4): GAGVSQSPRYKVAKRGQDVALRCDPISGHVSLFWYQQALGQGPEFLTYFQNEAQLDKSGLPSDRFFAERPEGSVSTLKIQRTQQEDSAVYLCASSLTGGANEKLFFGSGTQLSVL.

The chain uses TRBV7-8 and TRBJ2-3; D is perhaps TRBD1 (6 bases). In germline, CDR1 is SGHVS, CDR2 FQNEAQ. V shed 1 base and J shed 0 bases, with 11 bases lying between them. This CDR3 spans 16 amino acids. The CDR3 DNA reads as TGTGCCAGCAGCTTAGTAGGGACAACTAGCACAGATACGCAGTATTTT. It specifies CASSLVGTTSTDTQYF.

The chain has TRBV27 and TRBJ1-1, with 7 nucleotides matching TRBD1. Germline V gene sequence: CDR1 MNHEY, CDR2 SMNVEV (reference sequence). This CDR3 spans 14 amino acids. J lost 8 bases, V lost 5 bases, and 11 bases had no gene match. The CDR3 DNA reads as TGTGCCAGCAGTCCCAAACAGGACAGGTTAGAAGCTTTCTTT. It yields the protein CASSPKQDRLEAFF.

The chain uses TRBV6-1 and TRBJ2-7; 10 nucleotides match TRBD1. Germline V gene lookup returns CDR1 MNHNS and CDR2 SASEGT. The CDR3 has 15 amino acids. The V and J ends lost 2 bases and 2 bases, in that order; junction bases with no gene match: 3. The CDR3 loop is CASSEWGTGAYEQYF. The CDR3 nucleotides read TGTGCCAGCAGTGAATGGGGGACAGGGGCCTACGAGCAGTACTTC.

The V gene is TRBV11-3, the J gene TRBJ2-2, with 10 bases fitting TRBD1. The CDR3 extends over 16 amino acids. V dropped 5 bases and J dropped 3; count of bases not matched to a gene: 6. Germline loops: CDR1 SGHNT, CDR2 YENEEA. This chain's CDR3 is CASSTGTGVHTGELFF. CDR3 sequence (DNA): TGTGCCAGCAGCACCGGGACAGGGGTACACACCGGGGAGCTGTTTTTT. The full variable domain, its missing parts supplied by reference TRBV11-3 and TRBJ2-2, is EAGVVQSPRYKIIEKKQPVAFWCNPISGHNTLYWYLQNLGQGPELLIRYENEEAVDDSQLPKDRFSAERLKGVDSTLKIQPAELGDSAVYLCASSTGTGVHTGELFFGEGSRLTVL.

CDR3 DNA: TGTGCCAGCAGCTTGGGACTAGCGGCTACCTACGAGCAGTACTTC. It translates to CASSLGLAATYEQYF. V and J are TRBV7-3 and TRBJ2-5, with 11 positions matching TRBD2. The DNA end is more similar to TRBJ2-7, so the J call may be wrong. Germline CDR1 and CDR2: SGHTA and FQGTGA. The length of the CDR3 is 15 residues.

CDR3 protein: CASSKRLAGGTEQFF. For the CDR3, the DNA is TGTGCCAGCAGTAAACGGCTAGCGGGAGGCACTGAGCAGTTCTTC. V gene TRBV27 combines with J gene TRBJ2-1, with TRBD2 identical over 11 bases. V lost 5 bases and J lost 9; bases outside the gene matches: 9. Germline-derived CDR1 and CDR2 are MNHEY and SMNVEV (reference sequence). The CDR3 extends over 15 amino acids.

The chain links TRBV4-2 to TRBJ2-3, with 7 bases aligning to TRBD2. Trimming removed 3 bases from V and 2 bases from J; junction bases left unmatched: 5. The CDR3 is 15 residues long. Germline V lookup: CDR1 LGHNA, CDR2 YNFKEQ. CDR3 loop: CASSQAAGFTDTQYF. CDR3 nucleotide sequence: TGTGCCAGCAGCCAGGCAGCGGGATTCACAGATACGCAGTATTTT.

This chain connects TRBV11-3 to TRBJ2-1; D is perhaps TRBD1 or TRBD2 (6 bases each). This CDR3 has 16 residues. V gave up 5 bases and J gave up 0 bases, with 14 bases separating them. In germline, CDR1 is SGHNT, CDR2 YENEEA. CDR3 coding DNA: TGTGCCAGCAGCACAAATGAGGGGGGCTCCTACAATGAGCAGTTCTTC. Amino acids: CASSTNEGGSYNEQFF. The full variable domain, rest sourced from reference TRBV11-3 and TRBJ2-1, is EAGVVQSPRYKIIEKKQPVAFWCNPISGHNTLYWYLQNLGQGPELLIRYENEEAVDDSQLPKDRFSAERLKGVDSTLKIQPAELGDSAVYLCASSTNEGGSYNEQFFGPGTRLTVL.